The clone carrying this T cell receptor (beta chain) was counted only a few times. The entry originates in a study of quantifying T cell responses using KT2 cells. Study in general: Reverse transcription used primers in the TCR alpha and beta constant regions.

V lost 1 base and J 7 bases, leaving 5 bases between the germline ends. The germline V gene has CDR1 SGHVS and CDR2 FQNEAQ. CDR3 length: 13 residues. An oligo carrying a UMI was ligated to the cDNA 3' end. The first PCR ran about 4 cycles with an equimolar RC1.1 and RC1.2 beta primer mix. TCRdb passed the UMI-ligation and nested PCR reads through MiXCR, listing each CDR3 protein once. Here the sample spans tens of thousands of distinct CDR3 sequences, roughly 10% being singletons. The chain recombines TRBV7-8 with TRBJ2-6, with D unresolved. The receptor was isolated from a human donor. What was sequenced was PBMCs spiked with cells of the T cell clone KT2. In nucleotides, the CDR3 is TGTGCCAGCAGCTTAGTTGGTGCCAACGTCCTGACTTTC. Translated, it gives CASSLVGANVLTF.